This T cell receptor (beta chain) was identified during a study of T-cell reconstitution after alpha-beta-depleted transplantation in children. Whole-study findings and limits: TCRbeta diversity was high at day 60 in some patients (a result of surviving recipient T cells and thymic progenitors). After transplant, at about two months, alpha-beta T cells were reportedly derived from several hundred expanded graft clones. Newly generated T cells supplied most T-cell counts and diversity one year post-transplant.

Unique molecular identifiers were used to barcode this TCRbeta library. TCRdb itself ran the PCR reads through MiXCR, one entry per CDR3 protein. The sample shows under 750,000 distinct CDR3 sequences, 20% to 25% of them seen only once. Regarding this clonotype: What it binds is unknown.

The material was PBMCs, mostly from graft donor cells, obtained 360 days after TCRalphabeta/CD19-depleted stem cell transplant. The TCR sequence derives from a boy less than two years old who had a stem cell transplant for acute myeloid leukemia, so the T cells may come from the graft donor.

CDR3 nucleotides: TGTGCCACCAGCTCCGGGAACTATGGCTACACCTTC. Protein sequence: CATSSGNYGYTF. The rearrangement joins TRBV15 to TRBJ1-2; D not resolved. Trimming took 5 bases from V and 2 from J, leaving 6 bases between them. The germline gives CDR1 LNHNV, CDR2 YYDKDF (reference sequence). The CDR3 runs 12 residues.